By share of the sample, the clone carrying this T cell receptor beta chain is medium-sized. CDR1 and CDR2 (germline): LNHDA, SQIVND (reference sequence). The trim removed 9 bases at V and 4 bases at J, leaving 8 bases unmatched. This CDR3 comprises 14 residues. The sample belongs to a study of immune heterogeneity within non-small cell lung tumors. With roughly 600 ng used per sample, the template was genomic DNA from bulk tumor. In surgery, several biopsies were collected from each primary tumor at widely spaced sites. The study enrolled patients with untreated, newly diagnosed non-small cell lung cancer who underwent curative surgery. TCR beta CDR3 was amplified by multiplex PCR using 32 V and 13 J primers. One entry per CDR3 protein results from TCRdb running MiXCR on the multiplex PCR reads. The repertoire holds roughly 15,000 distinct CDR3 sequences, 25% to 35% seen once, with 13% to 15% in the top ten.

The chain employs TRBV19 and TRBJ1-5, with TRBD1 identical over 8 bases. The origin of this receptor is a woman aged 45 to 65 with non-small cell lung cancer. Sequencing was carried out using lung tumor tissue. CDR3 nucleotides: TGTGCCAGCAAACAGGACAGGGCTAATCAGCCCCAGCATTTT. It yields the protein CASKQDRANQPQHF.